The clone carrying this T cell receptor (beta chain) was found a few times. Its antigen remains unidentified. V gave up 0 bases and J gave up 3 bases; unmatched junction bases: 6. This CDR3 is built from 16 residues. CDR1 is DFQATT, CDR2 SNEGSKA, per germline (reference sequence). This entry is derived from a study of response to subunit inactivated influenza vaccine. Findings and caveats of the study: With each seasonal influenza vaccination, the authors suggested, few new T cells are recruited.

In TCRdb, the RT-PCR reads were re-called with MiXCR into one record per CDR3 protein. The sample lists 610,000 or so distinct CDR3 sequences, 14% occurring once. The chain combines TRBV20-1 with TRBJ2-1, with 9 bases lining up with TRBD2. This clonotype originated in a man aged 50 to 60 who received an inactivated influenza vaccine. Sequencing used PBMCs from blood, obtained 11 to 12 days after vaccination. This CDR3 is CSARDGLAGDYNEQFF. As DNA, the CDR3 is TGCAGTGCTAGAGACGGATTAGCGGGAGACTACAATGAGCAGTTCTTC.